Presented here are 21 T cell receptor beta chains from one specimen sequenced in a study of T cells in Graves' hyperthyroidism and ophthalmopathy. The investigators amplified TCR beta CDR3 regions from RNA transcripts. In the first-round RT-PCR of the TCR CDR3, the HTBI primer set was used. TCRdb analysed the multiplex PCR reads with MiXCR anew, one entry per CDR3 protein. Of around 250,000 distinct CDR3 sequences listed, about a sixth are singletons. The material sequenced was blood. These receptors were taken from a woman younger than 35 with Graves' ophthalmopathy.

The chain carries TRBV28 and TRBJ2-3; 10 bases fit TRBD2. The junction had 17 bases not matched to a gene; V was cut back by 7 bases and J by 4 bases. This CDR3 is 18 amino acids long. Per germline, CDR1 MDHEN and CDR2 SYDVKM. The CDR3 region is CASTEDPPRLAGPDTQYF. Here the CDR3 DNA reads TGTGCCAGCACTGAGGATCCCCCTCGACTAGCGGGCCCAGATACGCAGTATTTT.

The table lists this clonotype with many counts. The chain employs TRBV7-9 and TRBJ2-6; 9 bases match TRBD1. There are 19 residues in the CDR3. The trim removed 5 bases at V and 0 bases at J, leaving 11 bases unmatched. Germline V gives CDR1 SEHNR, CDR2 FQNEAQ (reference sequence). Here the CDR3 DNA reads TGTGCCAGCAGCGTCATTGCCGGGACAGGGATCTCTGGGGCCAACGTCCTGACTTTC. It is translated as CASSVIAGTGISGANVLTF.

This clonotype was detected many times. The chain joins TRBV28 to TRBJ2-6; TRBD2 is a possible D gene (5 bases). The CDR3 is 17 amino acids. The germline CDR1 and CDR2 sequences are MDHEN and SYDVKM. Trimming stripped 7 bases from V and 4 bases from J, with 20 bases between. The CDR3 sequence: CASTVEGRAAGANVLTF. The CDR3 bases are TGTGCCAGCACCGTAGAGGGCCGGGCCGCAGGGGCCAACGTCCTGACTTTC.

This clonotype was picked up many times. The J gene is TRBJ1-1, the V gene TRBV5-6, with D possibly TRBD1 on 6 matching bases. V was cut by 3 bases and J by 3 bases, with 9 bases left in between. CDR3 size: 13 residues. Germline assignment: CDR1 SGHDT and CDR2 YYEEEE. The CDR3 DNA follows: TGTGCCAGCAGCTCGGACAGTTACACTGAAGCTTTCTTT. It is translated as CASSSDSYTEAFF.

This clonotype was detected only a few times. The chain has TRBV4-2 and TRBJ1-1; tentative D call: TRBD1 (5 bases). The CDR3 covers 13 residues. V was shortened by 1 base and J by 7 bases, with 10 bases between the two germline ends. Germline V gene lookup returns CDR1 LGHNA and CDR2 YNFKEQ. CDR3 sequence (DNA): TGTGCCAGCAGCCAAGGGCGGGGCATTGAAGCTTTCTTT. Translated: CASSQGRGIEAFF.

This clonotype was found many times. The J gene is TRBJ2-5, the V gene TRBV2; D call uncertain. Trimming took 5 bases from V and 5 from J, leaving 12 bases between them. From germline, CDR1 is SNHLY and CDR2 FYNNEI. The CDR3 covers 13 residues. The CDR3 nucleotides read TGTGCCAGCAGTCCTGGGCTCGTGGAGACCCAGTACTTC. It yields the protein CASSPGLVETQYF.

The rearrangement uses TRBV28 and TRBJ2-1; the match to TRBD2 covers 10 bases. This CDR3 has 14 amino acids. Per germline, CDR1 MDHEN and CDR2 SYDVKM. V was clipped by 5 bases and J by 8 bases; unmatched bases: 6. The CDR3 protein is CASSRRSGRYEQFF. The CDR3 coding sequence is TGTGCCAGCAGTCGTCGTAGCGGGAGGTATGAGCAGTTCTTC.

This clonotype was found many times. This chain uses TRBV29-1 with TRBJ2-7; no firm D call. The germline V gene encodes CDR1 SQVTM and CDR2 ANQGSEA. This CDR3 has 13 residues. Trimming removed 7 bases from V and 0 bases from J, with 13 bases in between. The CDR3 DNA reads TGCAGCGCAAAGTTGGGAAGCTCCTACGAGCAGTACTTC. It is translated as CSAKLGSSYEQYF.

This clonotype was picked up many times. The gene calls are TRBV3-1 and TRBJ2-1; TRBD2 aligns across 14 bases. V was pared by 1 base and J by 4 bases, with 0 bases of the junction left unmatched. Germline values: CDR1 LGHDT, CDR2 YNNKEL (reference sequence). The CDR3 covers 16 residues. The CDR3 reads CASSQGTSGRYNEQFF. CDR3 nucleotide sequence: TGTGCCAGCAGCCAAGGGACTAGCGGGAGGTACAATGAGCAGTTCTTC.

This clonotype has a count of ten or more. Here the CDR3 reads CASSMAGTANTEAFF. DNA of the CDR3: TGTGCCAGCAGCATGGCCGGGACCGCGAACACTGAAGCTTTCTTT. The chain recombines TRBV7-9 with TRBJ1-1; D is possibly TRBD1 (5 bases). The germline V gene has CDR1 SEHNR and CDR2 FQNEAQ (reference sequence). Trimming removed 5 bases from V and 1 base from J, with 14 bases in between. This CDR3 spans 15 amino acids.

This clonotype was seen ten or more times. The chain combines TRBV20-1 with TRBJ1-2; 7 nucleotides agree with TRBD1. This CDR3 is built from 15 residues. Germline V lookup: CDR1 DFQATT, CDR2 SNEGSKA (reference sequence). V shed 3 bases, J shed 4 bases, and the junction held 11 bases outside the gene matches. The CDR3 loop is CSASRSGTVLYGYTF. The CDR3 DNA is TGCAGTGCTAGCCGTTCGGGGACAGTTCTCTATGGCTACACCTTC.

This clonotype was seen repeatedly, ten times or more. The chain links TRBV7-2 to TRBJ2-5; a weak D match, TRBD2 (6 bases). Trimming took off 3 bases at V and 1 base at J, with 15 bases between the two ends. This CDR3 has 16 residues. Per the germline V gene, CDR1 is SGHTA and CDR2 is FQGNSA. The CDR3 region is CASSFTSGRGQETQYF. The CDR3 coding sequence is TGTGCCAGCAGCTTTACGTCCGGGCGGGGCCAAGAGACCCAGTACTTC.

About this clonotype: This may arise from a read error, as a much more abundant clone is one base away. The V and J genes are TRBV7-9 and TRBJ2-5, with TRBD1 as a possible D gene (5 bases). CDR3 length equals 16 residues. Germline lookup yields CDR1 SEHNR and CDR2 FQNEAQ (reference sequence). The CDR3 protein is CASTTGVRVGQETLYF. CDR3 in DNA: TGTGCCAGCACCACAGGTGTTCGGGTGGGCCAAGAGACCCTGTACTTC.

This clonotype was counted only a few times. It may be a read error: a sequence one base away is much more abundant. The chain couples TRBV30 to TRBJ2-1, with TRBD2 matching 7 bases. The CDR3 runs to 16 residues. Germline assignment: CDR1 GTSNPN and CDR2 SVGIG (reference sequence). This chain's CDR3 is CARSTGSGELGNEQFF. CDR3 sequence (DNA): TGTGCCCGGAGTACGGGGAGCGGGGAGCTTGGCAATGAGCAGTTCTTC.

In this sample, this clonotype turned up many times. V and J are TRBV12-3 or TRBV12-4 and TRBJ2-6, with 9 bases matching TRBD1. This CDR3 comprises 17 residues. Trimming at V came to 6 bases and at J to 2 bases, leaving 8 bases not matched to a gene. This CDR3 reads CASSRYRGQAGANVLTF. The CDR3 DNA sequence: TGTGCCAGCAGCCGATACAGGGGGCAGGCTGGGGCCAACGTCCTGACTTTC.

The rearrangement joins TRBV28 to TRBJ1-5; 9 nucleotides agree with TRBD1. CDR1 MDHEN and CDR2 SYDVKM come from the germline V gene. This CDR3 is built from 14 residues. The V gene end was trimmed by 7 bases and the J gene end by 7 bases; junction bases not matched to a gene: 8. CDR3 amino acids: CASTTGGSRQPQHF. For the CDR3, the DNA is TGTGCCAGCACGACAGGGGGAAGTCGGCAGCCCCAGCATTTT.

This clonotype came up many times. The rearrangement joins TRBV20-1 to TRBJ2-1, with no clear D. The length of the CDR3 is 13 residues. The germline CDR1 and CDR2 sequences are DFQATT and SNEGSKA (reference sequence). The V end lost 0 bases, the J end lost 6 bases, and 9 bases lay between the germline ends. The CDR3 spells CSAREIGSNEQFF. Here the CDR3 DNA reads TGCAGTGCTAGAGAGATCGGAAGCAATGAGCAGTTCTTC.

This clonotype was counted many times. CDR3 DNA sequence: TGTGCCAGCAGCTTGGGTACTTTACACTACGAGCAGTACTTC. Its translation: CASSLGTLHYEQYF. The chain combines TRBV5-8 with TRBJ2-7; no clear D. With 0 bases removed from V and 3 bases from J, the gap between germline ends came to 10 bases. Germline V CDR1 and CDR2: SGHTS, YDEGEE. This CDR3 is built from 14 residues.

This clonotype was counted at least ten times. The chain joins TRBV20-1 to TRBJ1-1; D unclear. Trimming took 3 bases from V and 3 from J, leaving 8 bases between them. CDR1 and CDR2 from the germline V gene are DFQATT and SNEGSKA (reference sequence). This CDR3 has 12 residues. For the CDR3, the DNA is TGCAGTGCTAGGATCGAACACACTGAAGCTTTCTTT. Translated: CSARIEHTEAFF.

This clonotype was found many times. The V and J genes are TRBV28 and TRBJ2-3, with D maybe TRBD1 (5 bases). The V end lost 4 bases, the J end lost 3 bases, and 14 bases lay between the germline ends. Germline lookup yields CDR1 MDHEN and CDR2 SYDVKM. The CDR3 spans 15 residues. CDR3 amino acids: CASSSRKGSTDTQYF. The CDR3 DNA reads as TGTGCCAGCAGTTCAAGAAAGGGGTCGACAGATACGCAGTATTTT.

This clonotype was recorded at least ten times. The V gene is TRBV5-1, the J gene TRBJ1-5; D unresolved. V shed 1 base and J shed 6 bases, with 17 bases lying between them. There are 16 residues in the CDR3. Germline V gene sequence: CDR1 SGHRS, CDR2 YFSETQ. In DNA form, the CDR3 reads TGCGCCAGCAGCTTGTGGGGTCAAGGGTACGGTCAGCCCCAGCATTTT. Residues: CASSLWGQGYGQPQHF.